These T cell receptor beta chains were read from a single sample in a study of cytotoxic CD8 clonotypes in ibrutinib-treated CLL. TCRdb keeps only in-frame clones here, not all; method: immunoSEQ multiplex PCR. The profile shows 200,000 to 250,000 clones, roughly 73% of them singletons. This specimen consisted of PBMCs, obtained after 12 months of ibrutinib treatment. These receptor sequences come from a human donor with chronic lymphocytic leukemia. The CDR3 runs from the conserved cysteine through the conserved F or W. D genes are given only for firm matches. Expanded clones are given a class, and other clones once, few, many or no size at all.

.	.	TRBV28	TRBJ1-2	CASSWTVYGYTF	TGTGCCAGCAGTTGGACAGTGTATGGCTACACCTTC
.	few	TRBV6-1	TRBJ1-5	CASSEWVSNQPQHF	TGTGCCAGCAGTGAATGGGTATCCAATCAGCCCCAGCATTTT
TRBD1	.	TRBV6-5	TRBJ2-7	CASRVGTVSSYEQYF	TGTGCCAGCAGAGTAGGGACAGTTTCCTCCTACGAGCAGTACTTC
.	.	TRBV18	TRBJ2-1	CASSPSPFASEQFF	TGTGCCAGCTCACCAAGTCCTTTTGCGAGTGAGCAGTTCTTC
TRBD1	.	TRBV15	TRBJ1-3	CATSLPSTGAGNTIYF	TGTGCCACCAGCCTTCCTTCGACAGGGGCTGGAAACACCATATATTTT
.	.	TRBV27	TRBJ2-5	CASSLLGHDQETQYF	TGTGCCAGCAGTTTATTGGGACATGACCAAGAGACCCAGTACTTC
TRBD2	.	TRBV25-1	TRBJ2-1	CASSDTSDTYNEQFF	TGTGCCAGCAGTGATACTAGCGATACCTACAATGAGCAGTTCTTC
TRBD2	.	TRBV6-1	TRBJ2-1	CASSEMSGGNDEQFF	TGTGCCAGCAGTGAAATGAGCGGGGGGAACGATGAGCAGTTCTTC
.	.	TRBV10-3	TRBJ1-5	CAISESWGNSNQPQHF	TGTGCCATCAGTGAGTCGTGGGGGAATAGCAATCAGCCCCAGCATTTT
TRBD2	.	TRBV19	TRBJ2-1	CASSTTSGRANEQFF	TGTGCCAGTAGTACTACTAGCGGGAGGGCCAATGAGCAGTTCTTC
.	.	TRBV7-9	TRBJ2-1	CASSPTGFDSPQFF	TGTGCCAGCAGTCCCACGGGCTTCGACTCCCCCCAGTTCTTC
.	.	TRBV9	TRBJ2-2	CASSLAAGELFF	TGTGCCAGCAGCCTAGCCGCCGGGGAGCTGTTTTTT
TRBD1	.	TRBV19	TRBJ2-7	CASSGGQGFSYEQYF	TGTGCCAGTAGTGGCGGACAGGGTTTCTCCTACGAGCAGTACTTC
.	.	TRBV18	TRBJ1-3	CASSPGGAQYNTIYF	TGTGCCAGCTCACCAGGAGGGGCCCAATATAACACCATATATTTT
.	.	TRBV18	TRBJ2-5	CASSPRLNQETQYF	TGTGCCAGCTCACCACGGCTAAACCAAGAGACCCAGTACTTC
.	.	TRBV19	TRBJ1-1	CASVNGRGYTEAFF	TGTGCCAGCGTGAACGGGAGAGGGTACACTGAAGCTTTCTTT
.	once	TRBV27	TRBJ2-5	CASSQQGWETQYF	TGTGCCAGCAGTCAACAGGGTTGGGAGACCCAGTACTTC
TRBD2	.	TRBV2	TRBJ2-3	CASSERGTSGSGTDTQYF	TGTGCCAGCAGTGAACGGGGGACTAGCGGGAGCGGCACAGATACGCAGTATTTT
.	.	TRBV5-6	TRBJ2-3	CASSSFTDTQYF	TGTGCCAGCAGCTCCTTCACAGATACGCAGTATTTT
.	.	TRBV28	TRBJ1-2	CASSPVGRDDPYGYTF	TGTGCCAGCTCCCCAGTGGGTAGGGACGATCCCTATGGCTACACCTTC
TRBD1	.	TRBV27	TRBJ1-4	CASRNTGVGEKLFF	TGTGCCAGCAGGAATACAGGGGTGGGCGAAAAACTGTTTTTT
TRBD2	.	TRBV7-8	TRBJ2-5	CASSLDVTSGAILETQYF	TGTGCCAGCAGCTTAGATGTGACTAGCGGGGCGATACTGGAGACCCAGTACTTC
TRBD1	.	TRBV6-4	TRBJ2-5	CASSQGVGETQYF	TGTGCCAGCAGTCAGGGGGTAGGAGAGACCCAGTACTTC
.	.	TRBV19	TRBJ1-2	CASSSPRDGRNYGYTF	TGTGCCAGTAGTAGCCCCCGGGACGGACGTAACTATGGCTACACCTTC
.	.	TRBV5-4	TRBJ1-1	CASSLVSGPPEAFF	TGTGCCAGCAGCTTGGTTTCAGGCCCCCCTGAAGCTTTCTTT
TRBD1	.	TRBV10-2	TRBJ2-7	CASSAQGTSSYEQYF	TGCGCCAGCAGTGCACAGGGGACGAGCTCCTACGAGCAGTACTTC
.	.	TRBV11-2	TRBJ1-3	CASSLGGVYSGNTIYF	TGTGCCAGCAGCTTAGGGGGCGTGTACTCTGGAAACACCATATATTTT
TRBD2	few	TRBV2	TRBJ2-2	CASSTSGRAGGELFF	TGTGCCAGCAGCACCAGCGGGAGGGCCGGCGGGGAGCTGTTTTTT
TRBD1	.	TRBV7-9	TRBJ1-2	CASSSSGTGVEGYTF	TGTGCCAGCAGCTCATCCGGGACAGGGGTAGAGGGCTACACCTTC
.	.	TRBV18	TRBJ1-1	CASSPRTSNTEAFF	TGTGCCAGCTCACCTCGCACCAGCAACACTGAAGCTTTCTTT
TRBD1	.	TRBV18	TRBJ1-6	CASSQGQGASGSPLHF	TGTGCCAGCTCACAAGGACAGGGGGCTTCGGGGTCACCCCTCCACTTT
TRBD1	.	TRBV7-8	TRBJ2-1	CASSGTGGGNEQFF	TGTGCCAGCAGCGGGACAGGGGGAGGGAATGAGCAGTTCTTC
TRBD1	once	TRBV7-2	TRBJ1-2	CASSFDDRDGYGYTF	TGTGCCAGCAGCTTCGATGACAGGGATGGCTATGGCTACACCTTC
.	.	TRBV7-9	TRBJ1-5	CASSLGDQPQHF	TGTGCCAGCAGCTTAGGCGATCAGCCCCAGCATTTT
.	.	TRBV6-5	TRBJ1-1	CASSYWTDTEAFF	TGTGCCAGCAGTTACTGGACAGATACTGAAGCTTTCTTT
TRBD2	.	TRBV6-5	TRBJ2-3	CASSYSGGVGDTQYF	TGTGCCAGCAGTTACTCGGGGGGGGTGGGAGATACGCAGTATTTT
.	few	TRBV12-2	TRBJ2-1	CASRLRRRFF	TGTGCAAGTCGCTTAAGACGGCGGTTCTTC
TRBD2	.	TRBV5-1	TRBJ2-1	CASSLGRVAGGPKNEQFF	TGCGCCAGCAGCTTGGGCAGGGTGGCGGGAGGGCCTAAGAATGAGCAGTTCTTC
TRBD1	.	TRBV4-1	TRBJ1-2	CASSQVGQAGYTF	TGCGCCAGCAGCCAAGTCGGACAGGCCGGCTACACCTTC
TRBD1	.	TRBV27	TRBJ2-1	CASSWTGVGQFF	TGTGCCAGCAGCTGGACAGGGGTCGGGCAGTTCTTC
.	many	TRBV9	TRBJ2-1	CASSVYAGKGNEQFF	TGTGCCAGCAGCGTATACGCGGGAAAAGGGAATGAGCAGTTCTTC
.	.	TRBV9	TRBJ2-7	CASSALPFGAPYEQYF	TGTGCCAGCAGCGCGCTTCCCTTCGGGGCACCCTACGAGCAGTACTTC
TRBD1	.	TRBV2	TRBJ2-7	CASSSQGHSYEQYF	TGTGCCAGCAGTTCACAGGGGCACTCCTACGAGCAGTACTTC
.	.	TRBV30	TRBJ2-6	CAWTSWTSGANVLTF	TGTGCCTGGACCTCCTGGACTTCTGGGGCCAACGTCCTGACTTTC
TRBD2	.	TRBV7-9	TRBJ2-2	CASSPNAWAGVNTGELFF	TGTGCCAGCAGCCCCAACGCGTGGGCGGGAGTGAACACCGGGGAGCTGTTTTTT
.	.	TRBV27	TRBJ1-1	CASSFLPPGTEAFF	TGTGCCAGCAGTTTTTTGCCCCCCGGAACTGAAGCTTTCTTT
.	.	TRBV15	TRBJ1-4	CATQLRARNEKLFF	TGTGCCACTCAACTCCGGGCCCGTAATGAAAAACTGTTTTTT
TRBD1	.	TRBV11-2	TRBJ2-5	CASSLGGTGRGETQYF	TGTGCCAGCAGCTTAGGCGGGACAGGGCGGGGAGAGACCCAGTACTTC
TRBD2	.	TRBV2	TRBJ2-7	CATTKGEGSYEQYF	TGTGCCACGACAAAAGGGGAGGGGTCCTACGAGCAGTACTTC
.	.	TRBV25-1	TRBJ1-6	CASSWGGTVNSPLHF	TGTGCCAGCAGTTGGGGTGGGACGGTGAATTCACCCCTCCACTTT
.	few	TRBV5-8	TRBJ2-4	CASSEGQQLAKNIQYF	TGTGCCAGCAGCGAAGGACAGCAACTAGCCAAAAACATTCAGTACTTC
.	few	TRBV7-5	TRBJ1-6	CARSSRTAHNSPLHF	TGTGCCAGAAGCTCCCGGACAGCCCATAATTCACCCCTCCACTTT
.	.	TRBV19	TRBJ2-7	CATIGPNYEQYF	TGTGCCACCATCGGACCTAACTACGAGCAGTACTTC